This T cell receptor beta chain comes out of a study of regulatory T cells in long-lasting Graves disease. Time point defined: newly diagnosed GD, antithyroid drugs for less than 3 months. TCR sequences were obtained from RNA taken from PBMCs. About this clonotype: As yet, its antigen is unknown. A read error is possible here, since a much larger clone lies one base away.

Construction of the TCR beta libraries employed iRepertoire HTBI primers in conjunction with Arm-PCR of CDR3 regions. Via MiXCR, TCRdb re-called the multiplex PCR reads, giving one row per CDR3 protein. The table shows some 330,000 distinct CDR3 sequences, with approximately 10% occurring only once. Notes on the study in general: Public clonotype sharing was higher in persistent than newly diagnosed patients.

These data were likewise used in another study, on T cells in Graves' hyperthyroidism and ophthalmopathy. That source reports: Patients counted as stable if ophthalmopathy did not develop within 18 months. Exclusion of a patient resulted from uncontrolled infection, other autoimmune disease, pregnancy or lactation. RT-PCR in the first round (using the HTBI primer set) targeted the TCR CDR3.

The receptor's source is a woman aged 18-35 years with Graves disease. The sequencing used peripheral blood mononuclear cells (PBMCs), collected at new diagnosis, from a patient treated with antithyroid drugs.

This chain's CDR3 is CASNSTGDDGYTF. CDR3 DNA: TGTGCCAGCAACTCCACAGGGGATGATGGCTACACCTTC. The V call is TRBV7-2, the J call TRBJ1-2; 7 nucleotides agree with TRBD1. This CDR3 has 13 residues. Germline lookup yields CDR1 SGHTA and CDR2 FQGNSA. V gave up 7 bases and J gave up 6 bases; unmatched junction bases: 8.